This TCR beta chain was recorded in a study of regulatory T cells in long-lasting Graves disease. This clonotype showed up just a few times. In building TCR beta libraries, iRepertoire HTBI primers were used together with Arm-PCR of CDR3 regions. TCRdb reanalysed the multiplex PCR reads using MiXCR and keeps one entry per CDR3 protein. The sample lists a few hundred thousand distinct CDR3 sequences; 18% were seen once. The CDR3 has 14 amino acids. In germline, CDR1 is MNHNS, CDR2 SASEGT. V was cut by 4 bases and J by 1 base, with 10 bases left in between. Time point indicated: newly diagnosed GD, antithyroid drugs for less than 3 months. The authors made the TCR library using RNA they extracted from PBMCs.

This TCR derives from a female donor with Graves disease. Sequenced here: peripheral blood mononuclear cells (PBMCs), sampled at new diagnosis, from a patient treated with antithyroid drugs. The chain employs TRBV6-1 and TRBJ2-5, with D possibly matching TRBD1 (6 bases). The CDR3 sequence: CASSVQGSQETQYF. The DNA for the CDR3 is TGTGCCAGCAGTGTCCAGGGGAGCCAAGAGACCCAGTACTTC.